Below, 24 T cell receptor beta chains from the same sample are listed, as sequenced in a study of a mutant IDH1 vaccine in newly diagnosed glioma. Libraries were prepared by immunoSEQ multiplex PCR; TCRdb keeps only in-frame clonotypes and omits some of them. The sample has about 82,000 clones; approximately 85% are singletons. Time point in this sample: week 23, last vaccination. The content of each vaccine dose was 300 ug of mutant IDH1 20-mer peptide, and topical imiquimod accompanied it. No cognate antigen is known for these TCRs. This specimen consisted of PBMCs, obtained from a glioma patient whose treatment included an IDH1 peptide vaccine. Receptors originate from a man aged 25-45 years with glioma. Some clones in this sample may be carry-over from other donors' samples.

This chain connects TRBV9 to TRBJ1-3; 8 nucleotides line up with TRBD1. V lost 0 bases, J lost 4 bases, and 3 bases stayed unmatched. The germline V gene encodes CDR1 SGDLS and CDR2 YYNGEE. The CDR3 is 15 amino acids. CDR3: CASSVGTGSGNTIYF. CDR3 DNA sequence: TGTGCCAGCAGCGTAGGGACAGGGTCCGGAAACACCATATATTTT.

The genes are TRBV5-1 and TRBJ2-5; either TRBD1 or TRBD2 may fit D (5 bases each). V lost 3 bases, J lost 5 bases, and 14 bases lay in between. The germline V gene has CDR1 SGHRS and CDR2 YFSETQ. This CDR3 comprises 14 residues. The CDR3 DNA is TGCGCCAGCAGCTGGGGGTTGGGGGTCGAGACCCAGTACTTC. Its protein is CASSWGLGVETQYF.

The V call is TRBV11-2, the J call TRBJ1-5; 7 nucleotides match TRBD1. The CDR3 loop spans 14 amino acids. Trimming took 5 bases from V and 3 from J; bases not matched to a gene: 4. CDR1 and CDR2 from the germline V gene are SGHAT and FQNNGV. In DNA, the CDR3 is TGTGCCAGCAGCCCGACAGGGAACAATCAGCCCCAGCATTTT. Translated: CASSPTGNNQPQHF.

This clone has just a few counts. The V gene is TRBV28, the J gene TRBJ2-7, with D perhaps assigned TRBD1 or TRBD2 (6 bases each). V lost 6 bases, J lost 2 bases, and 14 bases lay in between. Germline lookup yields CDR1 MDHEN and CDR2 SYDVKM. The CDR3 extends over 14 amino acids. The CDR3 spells CASSLHGGTYEQYF. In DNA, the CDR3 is TGTGCCAGCAGCCTACACGGGGGCACCTACGAGCAGTACTTC.

The CDR3 region has the DNA TGTGCCAGCAGTCAACAGGCTGCGGTTGGAAACACCATATATTTT. The encoded protein is CASSQQAAVGNTIYF. J is TRBJ1-3 and V is TRBV28; D is perhaps TRBD1 (5 bases). Trimming left V 5 bases short and J 3 bases short, with 14 bases between. The CDR3 covers 15 residues. CDR1 is MDHEN, CDR2 SYDVKM, per germline.

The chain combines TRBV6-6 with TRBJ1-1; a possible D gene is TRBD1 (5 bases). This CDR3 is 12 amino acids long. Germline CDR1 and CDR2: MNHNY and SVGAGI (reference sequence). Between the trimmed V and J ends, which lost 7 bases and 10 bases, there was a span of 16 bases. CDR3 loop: CASISQGELAFF. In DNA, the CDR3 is TGTGCCAGCATTTCGCAAGGGGAACTAGCTTTCTTT.

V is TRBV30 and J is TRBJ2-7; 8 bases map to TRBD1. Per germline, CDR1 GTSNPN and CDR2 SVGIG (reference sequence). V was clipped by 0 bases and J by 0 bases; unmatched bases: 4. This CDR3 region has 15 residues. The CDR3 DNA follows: TGTGCCTGGAGTGTGGGTGGGACAGGCTCCTACGAGCAGTACTTC. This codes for CAWSVGGTGSYEQYF.

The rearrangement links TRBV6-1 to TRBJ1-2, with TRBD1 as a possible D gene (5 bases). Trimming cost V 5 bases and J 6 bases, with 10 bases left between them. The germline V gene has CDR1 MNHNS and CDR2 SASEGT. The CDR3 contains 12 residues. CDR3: CASSFQGDGYTF. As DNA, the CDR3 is TGTGCCAGCAGTTTTCAGGGCGATGGCTACACCTTC.

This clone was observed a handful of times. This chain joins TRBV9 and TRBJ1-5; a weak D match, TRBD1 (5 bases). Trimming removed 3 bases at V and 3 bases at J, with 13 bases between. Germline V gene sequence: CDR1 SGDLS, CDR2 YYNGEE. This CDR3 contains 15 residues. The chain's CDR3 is CASSAAGTYNQPQHF. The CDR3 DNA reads TGTGCCAGCAGCGCGGCCGGGACGTACAATCAGCCCCAGCATTTT.

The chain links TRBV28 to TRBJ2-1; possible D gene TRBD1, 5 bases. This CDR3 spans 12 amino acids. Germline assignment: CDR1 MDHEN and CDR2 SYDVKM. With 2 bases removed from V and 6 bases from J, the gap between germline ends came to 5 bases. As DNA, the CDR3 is TGTGCCAGCAGTTTAAGGGGCAATGAGCAGTTCTTC. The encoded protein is CASSLRGNEQFF.

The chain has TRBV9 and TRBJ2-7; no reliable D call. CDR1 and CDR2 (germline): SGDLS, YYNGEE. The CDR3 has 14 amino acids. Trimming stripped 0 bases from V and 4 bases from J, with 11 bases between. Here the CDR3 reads CASSVDLRAYEQYF. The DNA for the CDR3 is TGTGCCAGCAGCGTAGATCTCCGGGCGTACGAGCAGTACTTC.

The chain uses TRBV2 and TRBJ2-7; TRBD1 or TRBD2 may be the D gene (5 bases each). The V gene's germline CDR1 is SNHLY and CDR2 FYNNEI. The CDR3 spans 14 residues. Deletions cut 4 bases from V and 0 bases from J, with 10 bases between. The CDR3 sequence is CASSGGRTSYEQYF. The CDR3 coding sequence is TGTGCCAGCAGTGGGGGACGGACCTCCTACGAGCAGTACTTC.

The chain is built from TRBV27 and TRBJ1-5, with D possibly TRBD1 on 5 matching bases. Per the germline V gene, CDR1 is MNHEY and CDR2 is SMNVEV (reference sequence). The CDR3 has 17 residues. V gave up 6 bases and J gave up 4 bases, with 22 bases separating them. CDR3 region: CASSPADSTGPNQPQHF. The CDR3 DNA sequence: TGTGCCAGCAGCCCGGCGGATAGTACGGGGCCGAATCAGCCCCAGCATTTT.

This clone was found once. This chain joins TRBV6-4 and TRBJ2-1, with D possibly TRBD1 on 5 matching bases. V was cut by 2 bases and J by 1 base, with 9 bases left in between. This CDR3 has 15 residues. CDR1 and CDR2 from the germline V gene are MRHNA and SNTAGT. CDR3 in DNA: TGTGCCAGCAGTGACGGGGCAGGTTCCTACAATGAGCAGTTCTTC. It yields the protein CASSDGAGSYNEQFF.

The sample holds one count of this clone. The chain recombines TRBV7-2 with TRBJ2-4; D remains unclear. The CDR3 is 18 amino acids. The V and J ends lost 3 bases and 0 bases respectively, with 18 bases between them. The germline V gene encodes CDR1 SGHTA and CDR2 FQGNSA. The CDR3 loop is CASSFLVRATIAKNIQYF. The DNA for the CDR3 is TGTGCCAGCAGCTTCCTGGTCCGTGCGACCATAGCCAAAAACATTCAGTACTTC.

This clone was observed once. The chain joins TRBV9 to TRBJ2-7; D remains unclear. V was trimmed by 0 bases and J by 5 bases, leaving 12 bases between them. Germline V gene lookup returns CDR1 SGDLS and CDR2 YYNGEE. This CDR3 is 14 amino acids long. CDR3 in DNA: TGTGCCAGCAGCGTAGAGTCCTCGAGCGACGAGCAGTACTTC. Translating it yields CASSVESSSDEQYF.

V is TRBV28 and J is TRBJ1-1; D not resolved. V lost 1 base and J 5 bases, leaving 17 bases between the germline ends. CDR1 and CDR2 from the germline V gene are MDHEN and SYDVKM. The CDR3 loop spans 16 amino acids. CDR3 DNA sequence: TGTGCCAGCAGTTTATATGGTCGGGGATACAGAACTGAAGCTTTCTTT. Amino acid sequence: CASSLYGRGYRTEAFF.

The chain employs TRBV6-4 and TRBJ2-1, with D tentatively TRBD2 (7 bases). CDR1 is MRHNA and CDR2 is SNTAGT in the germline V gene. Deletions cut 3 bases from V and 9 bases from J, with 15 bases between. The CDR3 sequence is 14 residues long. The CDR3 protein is CASSEEGGLGEQFF. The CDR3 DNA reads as TGTGCCAGCAGTGAAGAGGGGGGGCTCGGTGAGCAGTTCTTC.

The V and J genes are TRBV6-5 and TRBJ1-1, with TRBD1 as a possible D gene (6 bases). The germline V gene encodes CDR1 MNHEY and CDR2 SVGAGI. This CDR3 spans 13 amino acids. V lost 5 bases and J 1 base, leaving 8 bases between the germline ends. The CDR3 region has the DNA TGTGCCAGCAGTAGGACAGAGAACACTGAAGCTTTCTTT. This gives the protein CASSRTENTEAFF.

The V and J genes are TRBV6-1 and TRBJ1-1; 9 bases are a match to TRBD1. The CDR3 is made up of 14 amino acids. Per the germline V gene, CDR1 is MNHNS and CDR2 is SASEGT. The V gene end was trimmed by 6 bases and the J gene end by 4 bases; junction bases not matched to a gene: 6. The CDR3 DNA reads TGTGCCAGCAGCCTGGGACAGGGCCTCACTGAAGCTTTCTTT. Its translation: CASSLGQGLTEAFF.

The CDR3 DNA follows: TGCAGCGTTGCCTCAGATACCTACGAGCAGTACTTC. Residues: CSVASDTYEQYF. The rearrangement joins TRBV29-1 to TRBJ2-7; no clear D gene. V gave up 4 bases and J gave up 2 bases, with 9 bases separating them. CDR1 is SQVTM, CDR2 ANQGSEA, per germline. The CDR3 loop spans 12 amino acids.

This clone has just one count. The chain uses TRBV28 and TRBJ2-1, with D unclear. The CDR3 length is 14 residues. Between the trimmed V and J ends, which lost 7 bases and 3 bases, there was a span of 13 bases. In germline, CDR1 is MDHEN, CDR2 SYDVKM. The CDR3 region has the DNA TGTGCCAGCAAGGGCCTTCCGGGCTACAATGAGCAGTTCTTC. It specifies CASKGLPGYNEQFF.

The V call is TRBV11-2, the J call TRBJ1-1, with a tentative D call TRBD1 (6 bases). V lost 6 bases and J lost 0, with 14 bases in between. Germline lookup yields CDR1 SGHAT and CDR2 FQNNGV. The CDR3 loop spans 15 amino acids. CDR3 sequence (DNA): TGTGCCAGCAGTAGGACAGCCCGCATGAACACTGAAGCTTTCTTT. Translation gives CASSRTARMNTEAFF.

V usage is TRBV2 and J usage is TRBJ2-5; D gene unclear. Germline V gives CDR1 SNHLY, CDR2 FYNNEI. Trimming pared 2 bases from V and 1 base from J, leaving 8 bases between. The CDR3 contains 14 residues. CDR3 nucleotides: TGTGCCAGCAGTGAAAAGGGTTCCCAAGAGACCCAGTACTTC. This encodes CASSEKGSQETQYF.